This TCR beta chain was found in a study of CD8+ T cells in alopecia areata. The CDR3 is made up of 12 amino acids. From germline, CDR1 is SQVTM and CDR2 ANQGSEA. Deletions cut 7 bases from V and 1 base from J, with 10 bases between. Treatment meaning: oral pan-JAK inhibitor, 5-10 mg twice daily. Both CD4+ and CD8+ T cells were separated by sorting PBMCs. Study-level results: In scalp and blood, many expanded lesional clones persisted during tofacitinib. Clarity of TCR sharing across patients fell short of that in mice, possibly HLA-related.

The sequencing template was cDNA reverse transcribed from extracted RNA. Method: immunoSEQ multiplex PCR; TCRdb's copy keeps in-frame clones and lacks some. In the table there are around 190,000 clones, about three fifths of which are singletons. For this clone: What it binds is unknown.

The sample here was CD4+ T cells sorted from blood, taken at week 4, from a patient treated with tofacitinib. V gene TRBV29-1 combines with J gene TRBJ1-1; tentative D call: TRBD1 (6 bases). This TCR was sampled from a human donor with alopecia areata. The CDR3: CSGLDRNTEAFF. The CDR3, as DNA: TGCAGCGGATTGGACAGGAACACTGAAGCTTTCTTT. The full variable domain, rest sourced from reference TRBV29-1 and TRBJ1-1, is SAVISQKPSRDICQRGTSLTIQCQVDSQVTMMFWYRQQPGQSLTLIATANQGSEATYESGFVIDKFPISRPNLTFSTLTVSNMSPEDSSIYLCSGLDRNTEAFFGQGTRLTVV.